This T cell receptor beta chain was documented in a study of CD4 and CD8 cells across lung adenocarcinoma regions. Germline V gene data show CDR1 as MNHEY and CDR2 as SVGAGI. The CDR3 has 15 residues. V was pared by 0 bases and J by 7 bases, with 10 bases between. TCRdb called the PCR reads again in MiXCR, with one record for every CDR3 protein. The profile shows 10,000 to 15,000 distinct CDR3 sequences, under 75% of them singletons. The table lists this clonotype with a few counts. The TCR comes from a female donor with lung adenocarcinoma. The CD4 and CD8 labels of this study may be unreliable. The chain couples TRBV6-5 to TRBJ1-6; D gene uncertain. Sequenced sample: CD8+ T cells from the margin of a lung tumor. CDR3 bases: TGTGCCAGCAGTTACTCGTCCTTCGGAAATTCACCCCTCCACTTT. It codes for CASSYSSFGNSPLHF.